The clone carrying this T cell receptor beta chain has a handful of counts. What it binds is unknown. TCRdb itself ran the 5' RACE reads through MiXCR, one entry per CDR3 protein. The table lists roughly 770,000 distinct CDR3 sequences, roughly 20% of them singletons. This specimen belongs to a study of identical twins. Germline CDR1 reads SGHRS; CDR2 reads YFSETQ. The CDR3 contains 15 residues. V was cut by 4 bases and J by 5 bases, with 18 bases left in between. Study-wide results and caveats: The study found that models underestimated out-of-frame TCR alpha sharing in monozygotic twins. The authors drew conclusions from cross-sectional statistical analysis rather than following the same donors. Alpha sequences that were out-of-frame and twin-shared showed an excess of low generation probability.

The same sample was also studied in work on T cells expressing NK-cell markers. This second study says: Clarity on HCMV specificity was lacking for the expanded NKG2C+ T cell clones.

The sequencing sample was made of PBMCs. The origin of this receptor is a woman aged 18-35 years in good health. The chain couples TRBV5-1 to TRBJ2-5, with D perhaps being TRBD1 or TRBD2 (5 bases each). For the CDR3, the DNA is TGCGCCAGCAGCCCACTGAGAGGGGTATGGGAGACCCAGTACTTC. Amino acid sequence: CASSPLRGVWETQYF.